These 26 T cell receptor beta chains came from one sample sequenced in a study of T-cell memory formation after mild COVID-19. A single record per CDR3 protein comes from TCRdb applying MiXCR to the 5' RACE reads. The table includes fewer than 150,000 distinct CDR3 sequences, 11% to 15% detected once. The sequenced sample consisted of PBMCs or a T cell subset sorted from them (not recorded which). The receptor source for this set is an adult woman who had mild COVID-19 (a few samples of this study predate the infection). Cell type and time point are not known.

The sample holds a few counts of this clonotype. The chain has TRBV7-9 and TRBJ2-1; D is unclear. The CDR3 loop spans 13 amino acids. Per the germline V gene, CDR1 is SEHNR and CDR2 is FQNEAQ (reference sequence). V lost 5 bases and J lost 1, with 6 bases in between. The CDR3 coding sequence is TGTGCCAGCAGCCCCCGTTCCTACAATGAGCAGTTCTTC. This gives the protein CASSPRSYNEQFF.

The chain recombines TRBV7-9 with TRBJ2-5; D tentatively fits TRBD1 or TRBD2 (5 bases each). V was shortened by 2 bases and J by 4 bases, with 8 bases between the two germline ends. This CDR3 has 13 residues. Germline V gene lookup returns CDR1 SEHNR and CDR2 FQNEAQ (reference sequence). The CDR3 loop reads CASSLSGRETQYF. In DNA, the CDR3 is TGTGCCAGCAGCTTATCGGGACGAGAGACCCAGTACTTC.

This clonotype came up a few times. The J gene is TRBJ2-7, the V gene TRBV5-1; possibly TRBD1 or TRBD2 for D (5 bases each). V was clipped by 5 bases and J by 4 bases, with 16 bases between them. The CDR3 contains 14 residues. The germline V gene encodes CDR1 SGHRS and CDR2 YFSETQ. The CDR3 sequence: CASRGLLDLYEQYF. CDR3 sequence (DNA): TGCGCCAGCAGGGGGCTTCTGGACTTATACGAGCAGTACTTC. The full variable domain, completed using reference TRBV5-1 and TRBJ2-7, is KAGVTQTPRYLIKTRGQQVTLSCSPISGHRSVSWYQQTPGQGLQFLFEYFSETQRNKGNFPGRFSGRQFSNSRSEMNVSTLELGDSALYLCASRGLLDLYEQYFGPGTRLTVT.

This clonotype was seen only a few times. The chain has TRBV7-8 and TRBJ1-2; the D is unclear. Germline lookup yields CDR1 SGHVS and CDR2 FQNEAQ. The CDR3 sequence is 14 residues long. V lost 5 bases and J 4 bases, leaving 14 bases between the germline ends. CDR3 residues: CASSPQGFGYGYTF. CDR3 coding DNA: TGTGCCAGCAGCCCCCAAGGTTTTGGCTATGGCTACACCTTC.

The chain carries TRBV5-1 and TRBJ2-3; D gene unclear. Germline V CDR1 and CDR2: SGHRS, YFSETQ. The V end lost 8 bases, the J end lost 4 bases, and 17 bases lay between the germline ends. The CDR3 runs 14 residues. Written as DNA, the CDR3 is TGCGCCAGTCATCTTGAGGTTTTGGCAGATACGCAGTATTTT. Protein product: CASHLEVLADTQYF.

CDR3: CAISEDRETYEQYF. CDR3 DNA: TGTGCCATCAGCGAGGACAGGGAAACCTACGAGCAGTACTTC. This chain links TRBV10-3 with TRBJ2-7, with TRBD1 identical over 8 bases. The CDR3 loop spans 14 amino acids. The J segment lost 2 bases and the V segment lost 6 bases, leaving 6 bases of the junction unmatched. The germline CDR1 and CDR2 sequences are ENHRY and SYGVKD.

The chain employs TRBV25-1 and TRBJ1-2, with D unresolved. V dropped 8 bases and J dropped 6 bases, with 10 bases sitting between them. The CDR3 sequence is 11 residues long. Germline CDR1 MGHDK, CDR2 SYGVNS. Here the CDR3 reads CASRGSDGYTF. The CDR3 DNA follows: TGTGCCAGCCGGGGTTCGGATGGCTACACCTTC.

This clonotype was found a few times. The V gene is TRBV5-1, the J gene TRBJ1-2; TRBD1 aligns across 11 bases. The CDR3 is 17 residues long. The J segment lost 3 bases and the V segment lost 4 bases, leaving 11 bases of the junction unmatched. Per germline, CDR1 SGHRS and CDR2 YFSETQ. In nucleotides, the CDR3 is TGCGCCAGCAGCGAAGGGACAGGGGGAAACCCAGACTATGGCTACACCTTC. It specifies CASSEGTGGNPDYGYTF.

Ten or more counts support this clonotype. The V call is TRBV7-9, the J call TRBJ2-5; a weak D match, TRBD2 (5 bases). This CDR3 spans 12 amino acids. V lost 5 bases and J lost 6, with 10 bases in between. Germline CDR1 reads SEHNR; CDR2 reads FQNEAQ (reference sequence). DNA for the CDR3: TGTGCCAGCAGCCCCTGGGAGAAGACCCAGTACTTC. Residues: CASSPWEKTQYF.

This clonotype was seen many times. The V and J genes are TRBV5-1 and TRBJ2-5; D gene unclear. CDR1 and CDR2 (germline): SGHRS, YFSETQ. The ends were cut back, 0 bases at V and 0 bases at J, with 0 bases in the middle. The CDR3 has 12 amino acids. The CDR3: CASSLDQETQYF. For the CDR3, the DNA is TGCGCCAGCAGCTTGGACCAAGAGACCCAGTACTTC.

This clonotype was seen a few times. The rearrangement links TRBV24-1 to TRBJ2-7; 7 nucleotides match TRBD1. The CDR3 totals 14 residues. The trim removed 3 bases at V and 3 bases at J, leaving 4 bases unmatched. The germline CDR1 and CDR2 sequences are KGHDR and SFDVKD. In DNA form, the CDR3 reads TGTGCCACCAGTGATGGGGGACAGAACTACGAGCAGTACTTC. Its translation is CATSDGGQNYEQYF.

This clonotype has more than one count but fewer than ten. The V call is TRBV7-9, the J call TRBJ2-2; D call uncertain. Germline V gene sequence: CDR1 SEHNR, CDR2 FQNEAQ (reference sequence). The V and J ends lost 4 bases and 1 base respectively, with 4 bases between them. This CDR3 has 13 amino acids. The CDR3 protein is CASSSGNTGELFF. The DNA for the CDR3 is TGTGCCAGCAGCTCAGGGAACACCGGGGAGCTGTTTTTT.

This clonotype has more than one count but fewer than ten. The V call is TRBV5-4, the J call TRBJ1-3; D perhaps matches TRBD1 (6 bases). This CDR3 comprises 18 residues. Germline lookup yields CDR1 SGHNT and CDR2 YYREEE (reference sequence). V was shortened by 7 bases and J by 0 bases, with 23 bases between the two germline ends. CDR3 sequence (DNA): TGTGCCAGCTCCCCCGGCCCCGGGGACACCTCCTCTGGAAACACCATATATTTT. This sequence encodes CASSPGPGDTSSGNTIYF.

This clonotype was counted between two and nine times. The chain uses TRBV9 and TRBJ2-1; D is ambiguous. V lost 6 bases and J lost 5, with 9 bases in between. In germline, CDR1 is SGDLS, CDR2 YYNGEE. CDR3 length equals 12 residues. The CDR3 DNA reads TGTGCCAGCACCGGAATGGACAATGAGCAGTTCTTC. Translating gives CASTGMDNEQFF.

This chain joins TRBV9 and TRBJ2-3; D gene unclear. Germline V gene sequence: CDR1 SGDLS, CDR2 YYNGEE. V was shortened by 6 bases and J by 1 base, with 15 bases between the two germline ends. The CDR3 length is 15 residues. The CDR3 bases are TGTGCCAGCAAGGGTAGTGAATTAGGCACAGATACGCAGTATTTT. This gives the protein CASKGSELGTDTQYF.

Ten or more counts support this clonotype. Here the CDR3 reads CASSWGQSYEQYF. The CDR3 DNA is TGTGCCAGCAGCTGGGGACAATCCTACGAGCAGTACTTC. The chain uses TRBV14 and TRBJ2-7, with TRBD1 as a possible D gene (6 bases). Per the germline V gene, CDR1 is SGHDN and CDR2 is FVKESK. V lost 5 bases to trimming and J lost 1 base, with 9 bases between them. This CDR3 spans 13 amino acids. Together with reference TRBV14 and TRBJ2-7, the CDR3 gives the full variable domain: EAGVTQFPSHSVIEKGQTVTLRCDPISGHDNLYWYRRVMGKEIKFLLHFVKESKQDESGMPNNRFLAERTGGTYSTLKVQPAELEDSGVYFCASSWGQSYEQYFGPGTRLTVT.

This chain links TRBV2 with TRBJ2-7, with 9 positions matching TRBD2. CDR3 size: 20 residues. V shed 2 bases, J shed 4 bases, and the junction held 21 bases outside the gene matches. Germline V lookup: CDR1 SNHLY, CDR2 FYNNEI. The CDR3 reads CASSEPGSDEPGLAWYEQYF. The CDR3 region has the DNA TGTGCCAGCAGTGAACCCGGAAGCGACGAGCCGGGACTAGCTTGGTACGAGCAGTACTTC.

The J gene is TRBJ1-1, the V gene TRBV7-9; TRBD1 matches at 7 bases. Trimming at V came to 4 bases and at J to 7 bases, leaving 0 bases not matched to a gene. This CDR3 comprises 11 residues. Germline values: CDR1 SEHNR, CDR2 FQNEAQ (reference sequence). CDR3 bases: TGTGCCAGCAGCTGGGACAGTGAAGCTTTCTTT. Translating it yields CASSWDSEAFF.

This clonotype was seen at least ten times. The chain uses TRBV4-2 and TRBJ1-5; no reliable D call. V was cut by 1 base and J by 0 bases, with 10 bases left in between. Germline V gives CDR1 LGHNA, CDR2 YNFKEQ. This CDR3 has 16 residues. CDR3 nucleotide sequence: TGTGCCAGCAGCCAAGGATTAGGGAATAGCAATCAGCCCCAGCATTTT. This codes for CASSQGLGNSNQPQHF.

This clonotype was counted a few times. The chain carries TRBV4-1 and TRBJ2-7; 8 nucleotides line up with TRBD1. This CDR3 has 16 amino acids. Germline-derived CDR1 and CDR2 are MGHRA and YSYEKL. Trimming took 3 bases from V and 1 from J; bases not matched to a gene: 8. DNA for the CDR3: TGCGCCAGCAGCCACGACGGACAGGGTGGATCCTACGAGCAGTACTTC. Translation gives CASSHDGQGGSYEQYF.

J is TRBJ2-2 and V is TRBV29-1; 8 bases line up with TRBD2. This CDR3 spans 15 amino acids. V dropped 3 bases and J dropped 2; count of bases not matched to a gene: 5. From germline, CDR1 is SQVTM and CDR2 ANQGSEA. CDR3 amino acids: CSVEISGVNTGELFF. CDR3 sequence (DNA): TGCAGCGTTGAGATTAGCGGGGTCAACACCGGGGAGCTGTTTTTT.

V is TRBV4-3 and J is TRBJ2-7; 11 bases line up with TRBD2. CDR1 is LGHNA, CDR2 YSLEER, per germline. This CDR3 has 16 amino acids. Losses at the gene ends were 0 bases for V and 3 bases for J; bases not matched to a gene: 4. The CDR3 coding sequence is TGCGCCAGCAGCCAAGATGTTACTAGCGGGAGCTACGAGCAGTACTTC. Translated, it gives CASSQDVTSGSYEQYF.

This clonotype was found a few times. The rearrangement links TRBV25-1 to TRBJ2-6, with unresolved D. V was pared by 4 bases and J by 2 bases, with 9 bases between. The CDR3 spans 15 residues. The V gene's germline CDR1 is MGHDK and CDR2 SYGVNS. CDR3 nucleotide sequence: TGTGCCAGCAGTGGCTTAGAAGCTGGGGCCAACGTCCTGACTTTC. This gives the protein CASSGLEAGANVLTF. The full variable domain, its missing parts supplied by reference TRBV25-1 and TRBJ2-6, is EADIYQTPRYLVIGTGKKITLECSQTMGHDKMYWYQQDPGMELHLIHYSYGVNSTEKGDLSSESTVSRIRTEHFPLTLESARPSHTSQYLCASSGLEAGANVLTFGAGSRLTVL.

This clonotype occurred many times. This rearrangement joins TRBV9 to TRBJ2-3; TRBD2 aligns across 10 bases. The CDR3 runs to 17 residues. Germline V gene lookup returns CDR1 SGDLS and CDR2 YYNGEE. Trimming cost V 2 bases and J 4 bases; bases outside gene matches: 10. The CDR3 is CASSVELAGQAADTQYF. CDR3 in DNA: TGTGCCAGCAGCGTGGAACTAGCGGGGCAGGCCGCAGATACGCAGTATTTT.

This clonotype was detected a few times. V gene TRBV9 combines with J gene TRBJ1-1; the D is unclear. The length of the CDR3 is 14 residues. Trimming shortened V by 0 bases and J by 3 bases, and 9 bases separated the two germline ends. Germline loops: CDR1 SGDLS, CDR2 YYNGEE. The CDR3 protein is CASSVESQDTEAFF. The CDR3 region has the DNA TGTGCCAGCAGCGTAGAATCGCAGGACACTGAAGCTTTCTTT.

The V gene is TRBV4-1, the J gene TRBJ1-5; TRBD1 is a possible D gene (5 bases). CDR3 size: 18 residues. Trimming stripped 1 base from V and 2 bases from J, with 18 bases between. CDR1 and CDR2 from the germline V gene are MGHRA and YSYEKL. The CDR3 sequence: CASSQVGGEGLGNQPQHF. The DNA for the CDR3 is TGCGCCAGCAGCCAAGTTGGCGGGGAGGGACTAGGCAATCAGCCCCAGCATTTT.